This entry lists 14 T cell receptor beta chains sequenced from one sample in a study of blood T cells in healthy people across ages. A second roughly 7 to 11 cycle PCR used barcoded and J-beta primers. TCRdb ran MiXCR on the 5' RACE reads and lists one entry per CDR3 protein. The table lists 750,000 to 1,000,000 distinct CDR3 sequences, about 29% of them singletons. The same specimen was also included in a second study, on T cells of mothers and their children.

Source material: blood. Every receptor here comes from a middle-aged woman in good health.

This clonotype was observed a handful of times. J is TRBJ2-7 and V is TRBV12-3 or TRBV12-4, with D possibly being TRBD2 (5 bases). V lost 11 bases and J 3 bases, leaving 14 bases between the germline ends. The CDR3 length is 12 residues. The CDR3 nucleotides read TGTGCCGGCACGCGGGTTATCTACGAGCAGTACTTC. Its protein product is CAGTRVIYEQYF.

This clonotype was seen more than once but under ten times. The chain carries TRBV7-8 and TRBJ2-5, with a possible D match to TRBD2 (6 bases). Trimming took off 1 base at V and 0 bases at J, with 21 bases between the two ends. This CDR3 region has 19 residues. Looked up from germline, CDR1 is SGHVS and CDR2 is FQNEAQ. The chain's CDR3 is CASSLGFLAGTVNQETQYF. CDR3 nucleotides: TGTGCCAGCAGCTTAGGGTTTCTTGCCGGGACTGTAAACCAAGAGACCCAGTACTTC.

V is TRBV18 and J is TRBJ1-1; no clear D gene. The V and J ends lost 3 bases and 8 bases respectively, with 10 bases between them. Germline V gene data show CDR1 as KGHSH and CDR2 as LQKENI. This CDR3 has 12 residues. CDR3 bases: TGTGCCAGCTCACCGGACGGACGAGAAGCTTTCTTT. Translation gives CASSPDGREAFF.

The chain carries TRBV20-1 and TRBJ2-3; 8 bases map to TRBD2. The CDR3 has 12 amino acids. Germline-derived CDR1 and CDR2 are DFQATT and SNEGSKA (reference sequence). CDR3: CRATGTSNTQYF. Written as DNA, the CDR3 is TGCAGGGCCACCGGGACTAGTAACACGCAGTATTTT.

Concerning this clonotype: Since a much larger clone is just one base distant, this may be a read error. The chain uses TRBV29-1 and TRBJ2-1; D is ambiguous. The V and J ends lost 7 bases and 3 bases respectively, with 10 bases between them. The CDR3 extends over 12 amino acids. CDR1 is SQVTM and CDR2 is ANQGSEA in the germline V gene. The CDR3 sequence: CSGDIRYNEQFF. In nucleotides, the CDR3 is TGCAGCGGTGACATTCGCTACAATGAGCAGTTCTTC.

There are many counts of this clonotype. J is TRBJ2-1 and V is TRBV12-3 or TRBV12-4; D not certain. The CDR3 is made up of 16 amino acids. Trimming stripped 0 bases from V and 6 bases from J, with 15 bases between. The CDR3 coding sequence is TGTGCCAGCAGTTTAGCGCGAACAGCCGAGCTCAATGAGCAGTTCTTC. It translates to CASSLARTAELNEQFF.

This chain joins TRBV18 and TRBJ2-3; no clear D. Judging by the DNA end, TRBJ1-5 fits better; the J call may be wrong. Germline CDR1 and CDR2: KGHSH and LQKENI. This CDR3 spans 17 amino acids. As DNA, the CDR3 is TGTGCCAGCTCACCAGGATTAGGCGAGCGGGGAACAGATACGCAGCATTTT. Its translation is CASSPGLGERGTDTQHF.

This clonotype was detected only a few times. This chain links TRBV20-1 with TRBJ1-1, with a tentative D call TRBD1 (6 bases). Trimming took off 0 bases at V and 6 bases at J, with 14 bases between the two ends. This CDR3 contains 14 residues. Germline CDR1 DFQATT, CDR2 SNEGSKA (reference sequence). The CDR3 bases are TGCAGTGCTAGAGATCGCAGGGGAGGCTCTGAAGCTTTCTTT. Translation: CSARDRRGGSEAFF.

Concerning this clonotype: The junction departs from germline at one end; a sequencing error may be responsible. The CDR3 nucleotides read TGTGTCAGTAGTATGTTGGAGGCAGGGGGCTACGAGCAGTACTTC. This translates into CVSSMLEAGGYEQYF. The J gene is TRBJ2-7, the V gene TRBV19, with TRBD1 identical over 7 bases. Germline values: CDR1 LNHDA, CDR2 SQIVND (reference sequence). This CDR3 comprises 15 residues.

This clonotype was seen a few times. The CDR3 region is CASSLHEGDRVGELFF. DNA of the CDR3: TGTGCCAGCAGCCTCCACGAGGGGGACCGTGTCGGGGAGCTGTTTTTT. This chain uses TRBV7-9 with TRBJ2-2; a weak D match, TRBD1 (6 bases). CDR1 is SEHNR and CDR2 is FQNEAQ in the germline V gene (reference sequence). CDR3 size: 16 residues. Between the trimmed V and J ends, which lost 5 bases and 7 bases, there was a span of 20 bases.

The CDR3 DNA reads as TGCAGCGTAGGGACAGGGGGCTTTGTCTGTGATGGCTACACCTTC. It translates to CSVGTGGFVCDGYTF. This rearrangement joins TRBV29-1 to TRBJ1-2; 12 nucleotides match TRBD1. From germline, CDR1 is SQVTM and CDR2 ANQGSEA. The CDR3 is made up of 15 amino acids. V shed 6 bases and J 6 bases; nucleotides not matched to a gene: 11.

The table lists this clonotype with a few counts. This chain connects TRBV30 to TRBJ1-5; D is unresolved. V was shortened by 2 bases and J by 0 bases, with 5 bases between the two germline ends. The CDR3 totals 13 residues. Germline V CDR1 and CDR2: GTSNPN, SVGIG (reference sequence). The CDR3 loop reads CAWSTYSNQPQHF. CDR3 nucleotides: TGTGCCTGGAGTACCTATAGCAATCAGCCCCAGCATTTT.

The chain links TRBV25-1 to TRBJ1-6; TRBD1 might be the D (6 bases). The V gene lost 4 bases and the J gene lost 6 bases, with 19 bases spanning the gap. This CDR3 comprises 17 residues. Germline V lookup: CDR1 MGHDK, CDR2 SYGVNS. This CDR3 reads CASSGSTVAGANSPLHF. As DNA, the CDR3 is TGTGCCAGCAGTGGAAGTACGGTGGCAGGGGCTAATTCACCCCTCCACTTT.

This clonotype was detected many times. The rearrangement links TRBV2 to TRBJ2-1, with D uncertain. V dropped 1 base and J dropped 2 bases, with 9 bases sitting between them. CDR1 SNHLY and CDR2 FYNNEI come from the germline V gene. CDR3 length: 15 residues. The CDR3 here is CASSEEAAAYNEQFF. DNA of the CDR3: TGTGCCAGCAGTGAAGAGGCTGCCGCCTACAATGAGCAGTTCTTC.